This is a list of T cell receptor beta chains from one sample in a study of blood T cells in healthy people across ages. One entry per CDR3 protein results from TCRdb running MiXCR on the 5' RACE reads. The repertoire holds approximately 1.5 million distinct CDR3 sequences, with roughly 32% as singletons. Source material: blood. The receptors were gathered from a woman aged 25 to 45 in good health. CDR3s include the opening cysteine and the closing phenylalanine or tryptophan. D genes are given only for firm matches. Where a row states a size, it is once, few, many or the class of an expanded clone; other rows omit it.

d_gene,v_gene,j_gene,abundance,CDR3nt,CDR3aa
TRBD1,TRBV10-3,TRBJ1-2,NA,TGTGCCATCAGGAACGGGGACAGGTACTATGGCTACACCTTC,CAIRNGDRYYGYTF
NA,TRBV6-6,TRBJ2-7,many,TGTGCCAGCAGTTCGGACTCGCATTACGAGCAGTACTTC,CASSSDSHYEQYF
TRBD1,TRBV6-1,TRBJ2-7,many,TGTGCCAGCAGTGGGGGACAGGGGCGACCAGGGGAGCAGTACTTC,CASSGGQGRPGEQYF
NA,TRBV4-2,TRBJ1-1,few,TGTGCCAGCAGCCAAATCAATGAACCCTCGGCGAGCACTGAAGCTTTCTTT,CASSQINEPSASTEAFF
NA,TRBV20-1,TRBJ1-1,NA,TGCAGTGCTACGGAGAACAGGGAAAGGAACACTGAAGCTTTCTTT,CSATENRERNTEAFF
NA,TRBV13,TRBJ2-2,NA,TGTGCCAGCAGTCCTTCGCGGACCCTGAACACCGGGGAGCTGTTTTTT,CASSPSRTLNTGELFF
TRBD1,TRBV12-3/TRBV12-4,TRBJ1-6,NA,TGTGCCAGCAGTATGGCAGGGGGTAATTCACCCCTCCACTTT,CASSMAGGNSPLHF
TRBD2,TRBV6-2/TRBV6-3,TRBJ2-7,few,TGTGCCAGTTATCCGGGGGGGGTTCCTCGGGGCGAGCAGTACTTC,CASYPGGVPRGEQYF
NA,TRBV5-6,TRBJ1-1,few,TGTGCCAGCAGCTCACCATTGCTGAGTGGTATCACTGAAGCTTTCTTT,CASSSPLLSGITEAFF
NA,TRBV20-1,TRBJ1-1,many,TGCAGTGCTAGAGAAGGGGGGACTGAAGCTTTCTTT,CSAREGGTEAFF
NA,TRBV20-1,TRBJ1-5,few,TGCAGTGCTCCTCGGGGGCCCAATCAGCCCCAGCATTTT,CSAPRGPNQPQHF
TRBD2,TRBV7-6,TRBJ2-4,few,TGTGCCAGCATCCTCTCGGGGGGGCGACCAAAGACCATAGCCAAAAACATTCAGTACTTC,CASILSGGRPKTIAKNIQYF
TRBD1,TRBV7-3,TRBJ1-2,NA,TGTGCCAGCAGCTTAGACAGGGGGACTCAAGCTAACTATGGCTACACCTTC,CASSLDRGTQANYGYTF
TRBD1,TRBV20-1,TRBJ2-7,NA,TGCAGTACACAGGACAGGGAGGACTACGAGCAGTACTTC,CSTQDREDYEQYF
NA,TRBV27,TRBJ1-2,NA,TGTGCCAGCAGTTCCGACGCACGAACAGGGAGTATCTATGGCTACACCTTC,CASSSDARTGSIYGYTF
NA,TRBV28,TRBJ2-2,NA,TGTGCCAGCAGGCTGACAGCCTTAAGAGCGAACACCGGGGAGCTGTTTTTT,CASRLTALRANTGELFF
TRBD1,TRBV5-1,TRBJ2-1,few,TGCGCCAGCAGTCACACCGGGACAGGGGTTGGCAATGAGCAGTTCTTC,CASSHTGTGVGNEQFF
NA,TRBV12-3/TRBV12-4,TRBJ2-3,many,TGCGCCAGCAGCTTTGGTCGGGTTAGCACAGATACGCAGTATTTT,CASSFGRVSTDTQYF
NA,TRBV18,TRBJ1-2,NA,TGTGCCAGCTCACCACCACTGTCGGGTCCTGGCTACACCTTC,CASSPPLSGPGYTF
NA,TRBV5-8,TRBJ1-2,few,TGTGCCAGCAGCTTCCGGCCCTTATACGGCTACACCTTC,CASSFRPLYGYTF